One and the same sample provided the 30 T cell receptor beta chains below, sequenced in a study of T cell responses to AZD1222 COVID-19 vaccine. Sequencing used immunoSEQ multiplex PCR; TCRdb keeps in-frame clones, though not all of them. The sample has about 100,000 clones; approximately 91% are singletons. Sequencing used peripheral blood, obtained 28 days after the second AZD1222 dose. These receptors came from an adult who received the AZD1222 COVID-19 vaccine.

About this clone itself: Other DNA sequences in the same sample also yield this CDR3. The rearrangement links TRBV27 to TRBJ1-2; TRBD1 aligns across 8 bases. V dropped 0 bases and J dropped 7; count of bases not matched to a gene: 7. CDR1 MNHEY and CDR2 SMNVEV come from the germline V gene (reference sequence). This CDR3 contains 15 residues. The CDR3 coding sequence is TGTGCCAGCAGTTTATCGCCAGGGGGCAGCGGTGGCTACACCTTC. Its protein is CASSLSPGGSGGYTF.

In this sample, this clone turned up once. The chain has TRBV9 and TRBJ1-1, with TRBD1 matching over 7 bases. With V trimmed by 4 bases and J by 1 base, 4 bases remained unmatched. Looked up from germline, CDR1 is SGDLS and CDR2 is YYNGEE. This CDR3 is built from 14 residues. CDR3 bases: TGTGCCAGCAGCTTGGGACAGACGAACACTGAAGCTTTCTTT. The encoded protein is CASSLGQTNTEAFF.

This clone was found once. This chain links TRBV19 with TRBJ2-1; D gene uncertain. In germline, CDR1 is LNHDA, CDR2 SQIVND (reference sequence). Trimming left V 5 bases short and J 7 bases short, with 9 bases between. This CDR3 has 12 amino acids. As DNA, the CDR3 is TGTGCCAGTAGTCCCACGTGGAATGAGCAGTTCTTC. As protein: CASSPTWNEQFF.

The chain has TRBV19 and TRBJ1-6; unclear D gene. Germline-derived CDR1 and CDR2 are LNHDA and SQIVND (reference sequence). V lost 3 bases to trimming and J lost 6 bases, with 3 bases between them. This CDR3 comprises 12 residues. CDR3 residues: CASSMGNSPLHF. The CDR3 DNA is TGTGCCAGTAGTATGGGTAATTCACCCCTCCACTTT.

This clone appeared once. J is TRBJ1-6 and V is TRBV19; D is ambiguous. Germline values: CDR1 LNHDA, CDR2 SQIVND (reference sequence). The CDR3 covers 15 residues. V dropped 3 bases and J dropped 7 bases, with 13 bases sitting between them. DNA for the CDR3: TGTGCCAGTAGTATCTCCCGGACGGCAAATTCACCCCTCCACTTT. It codes for CASSISRTANSPLHF.

CDR3 region: CASSFGQGNYNEQFF. Here the CDR3 DNA reads TGTGCCAGCAGCTTCGGACAGGGAAACTACAATGAGCAGTTCTTC. The V call is TRBV7-9, the J call TRBJ2-1; 8 positions match TRBD1. Per the germline V gene, CDR1 is SEHNR and CDR2 is FQNEAQ (reference sequence). The CDR3 has 15 residues. Trimming at V came to 3 bases and at J to 3 bases, leaving 4 bases not matched to a gene.

The chain employs TRBV3-1 (or the pseudogene TRBV3-2) and TRBJ2-3; 8 positions agree with TRBD1. This CDR3 comprises 17 residues. The germline gives CDR1 LGHDT, CDR2 YNNKEL (reference sequence). The J segment lost 0 bases and the V segment lost 1 base, leaving 6 bases of the junction unmatched. CDR3 nucleotide sequence: TGTGCCAGCAGCCAAGTGCGGCAGGGGGCTAGCACAGATACGCAGTATTTT. It encodes CASSQVRQGASTDTQYF.

The V call is TRBV5-6, the J call TRBJ2-7; D may be TRBD2 (6 bases). The V and J ends lost 0 bases and 1 base respectively, with 11 bases between them. Per the germline V gene, CDR1 is SGHDT and CDR2 is YYEEEE. This CDR3 is 15 amino acids long. The CDR3 here is CASSLGGTASYEQYF. The CDR3 DNA is TGTGCCAGCAGCTTGGGCGGGACGGCATCCTACGAGCAGTACTTC.

The rearrangement joins TRBV5-1 to TRBJ1-5; D ambiguous. CDR1 is SGHRS and CDR2 is YFSETQ in the germline V gene. CDR3 length: 15 residues. The V gene lost 0 bases and the J gene lost 0 bases, with 7 bases spanning the gap. CDR3 coding DNA: TGCGCCAGCAGCTTGGAGGGATCTAGCAATCAGCCCCAGCATTTT. The encoded protein is CASSLEGSSNQPQHF.

This sequence joins TRBV18 and TRBJ2-1, with a weak D call TRBD2 (6 bases). Germline CDR1 reads KGHSH; CDR2 reads LQKENI. The V end was cut by 4 bases, the J end by 3 bases, with 13 bases between. This CDR3 spans 15 amino acids. CDR3 sequence (DNA): TGTGCCAGCTCACGAGCTAGCGATTTCTACAATGAGCAGTTCTTC. Amino acids: CASSRASDFYNEQFF.

The sample holds a few counts of this clone. This chain links TRBV28 with TRBJ1-3, with 8 bases identical to TRBD1. Unmatched junction bases numbered 9, after V lost 5 bases and J lost 9 bases. The CDR3 extends over 14 amino acids. The germline CDR1 and CDR2 sequences are MDHEN and SYDVKM. The CDR3 protein is CASSETGARFTIYF. The CDR3 DNA sequence: TGTGCCAGCAGTGAGACAGGGGCCAGATTCACCATATATTTT.

The chain recombines TRBV27 with TRBJ2-7, with D perhaps assigned TRBD1 or TRBD2 (5 bases each). The V and J ends lost 0 bases and 5 bases respectively, with 14 bases between them. Germline CDR1 is MNHEY and CDR2 is SMNVEV (reference sequence). The CDR3 is made up of 15 amino acids. The CDR3 loop is CASSLSVGTWDEQYF. CDR3 nucleotide sequence: TGTGCCAGCAGTTTATCCGTGGGGACGTGGGACGAGCAGTACTTC.

The chain couples TRBV19 to TRBJ1-5; 9 positions match TRBD1. The CDR3 consists of 15 residues. The trim removed 4 bases at V and 6 bases at J, leaving 7 bases unmatched. Germline values: CDR1 LNHDA, CDR2 SQIVND (reference sequence). The CDR3, as DNA: TGTGCCAGTAGTAATCAGGGACAGGGAAGTCAGCCCCAGCATTTT. Translated: CASSNQGQGSQPQHF.

The CDR3 reads CASGRDRGNQPQHF. CDR3 bases: TGTGCCAGCGGCCGGGACAGGGGAAATCAGCCCCAGCATTTT. The chain is built from TRBV6-5 and TRBJ1-5; the match to TRBD1 covers 10 bases. The germline gives CDR1 MNHEY, CDR2 SVGAGI. Germline trimming cut 8 bases from V and 4 bases from J; bases unmatched to any gene: 5. This CDR3 region has 14 residues.

V usage is TRBV6-5 and J usage is TRBJ1-6; no clear D gene. Germline V gene sequence: CDR1 MNHEY, CDR2 SVGAGI. The CDR3 contains 12 residues. Trimming removed 8 bases from V and 7 bases from J, with 9 bases in between. The CDR3 protein is CASGLSNSPLHF. The CDR3, as DNA: TGTGCCAGCGGGCTAAGCAATTCACCCCTCCACTTT.

The chain joins TRBV2 to TRBJ1-5; a possible D gene is TRBD1 (6 bases). Between the trimmed V and J ends, which lost 1 base and 7 bases, there was a span of 14 bases. Germline lookup yields CDR1 SNHLY and CDR2 FYNNEI. The CDR3 totals 15 residues. CDR3 sequence (DNA): TGTGCCAGCAGTGAAGGGCAGGGGATGTGGCAGCCCCAGCATTTT. This sequence encodes CASSEGQGMWQPQHF.

V gene TRBV6-2 or TRBV6-3 combines with J gene TRBJ2-1, with TRBD2 identical over 14 bases. The CDR3 extends over 15 amino acids. Trimming took 6 bases from V and 7 from J; bases not matched to a gene: 5. Germline V CDR1 and CDR2: MNHEY, SVGEGT. This CDR3 reads CASSPGTSGRNEQFF. CDR3 DNA: TGTGCCAGCAGCCCCGGGACTAGCGGGAGAAATGAGCAGTTCTTC.

The V call is TRBV7-9, the J call TRBJ2-7; D is tentatively TRBD1 or TRBD2 (5 bases each). The germline V gene has CDR1 SEHNR and CDR2 FQNEAQ (reference sequence). Trimming cost V 1 base and J 0 bases, with 10 bases left between them. The CDR3 length is 15 residues. CDR3 region: CASSLEAGSSYEQYF. DNA for the CDR3: TGTGCCAGCAGCTTAGAGGCAGGGAGCTCCTACGAGCAGTACTTC.

J is TRBJ2-3 and V is TRBV5-1, with no clear D. Between the trimmed V and J ends, which lost 3 bases and 1 base, there was a span of 6 bases. This CDR3 comprises 13 residues. Germline V gives CDR1 SGHRS, CDR2 YFSETQ. CDR3 sequence (DNA): TGCGCCAGCAGCTCGGGTGGCACAGATACGCAGTATTTT. This codes for CASSSGGTDTQYF.

The chain uses TRBV5-1 and TRBJ2-3; D tentatively reads TRBD1 or TRBD2 (5 bases each). CDR3 length: 12 residues. Germline CDR1 reads SGHRS; CDR2 reads YFSETQ. The germline V and J ends were trimmed by 4 bases and 4 bases, with 7 bases remaining between them. CDR3 DNA: TGCGCCAGCAGCGAGGGGTCAGATACGCAGTATTTT. As protein: CASSEGSDTQYF.

The chain has TRBV5-1 and TRBJ2-1; 10 nucleotides agree with TRBD2. The ends lost 4 bases at V and 5 bases at J; junction bases unmatched: 3. The CDR3 has 14 residues. Germline CDR1 and CDR2: SGHRS and YFSETQ. CDR3 protein: CASSHGLADNEQFF. CDR3 bases: TGCGCCAGCAGCCATGGACTAGCGGACAATGAGCAGTTCTTC.

V usage is TRBV29-1 and J usage is TRBJ2-1, with 9 bases fitting TRBD2. V lost 2 bases to trimming and J lost 6 bases; unmatched junction nucleotides: 2. The CDR3 is 13 residues long. CDR1 and CDR2 (germline): SQVTM, ANQGSEA. The CDR3 DNA sequence: TGCAGCGTTGAAAGGCGGGAGGGCAATGAGCAGTTCTTC. Protein: CSVERREGNEQFF.

The V gene is TRBV7-2, the J gene TRBJ2-1; D gene unclear. V lost 1 base, J lost 5 bases, and 15 bases lay in between. Germline V gene sequence: CDR1 SGHTA, CDR2 FQGNSA. The CDR3 consists of 16 residues. The CDR3 DNA is TGTGCCAGCAGCTTAGTGGGCGTAGGGCTCGACAATGAGCAGTTCTTC. This encodes CASSLVGVGLDNEQFF.

The chain employs TRBV2 and TRBJ1-1; tentative D call: TRBD1 (5 bases). V dropped 4 bases and J dropped 4 bases, with 13 bases sitting between them. The CDR3 totals 14 residues. Per germline, CDR1 SNHLY and CDR2 FYNNEI. As DNA, the CDR3 is TGTGCCAGCAGTGGGAAGGGGATCGGCACTGAAGCTTTCTTT. Translation: CASSGKGIGTEAFF.

This chain links TRBV10-2 with TRBJ2-7; TRBD1 agrees at 9 bases. V was clipped by 6 bases and J by 1 base; unmatched bases: 4. Germline V gene lookup returns CDR1 WSHSY and CDR2 SAAADI. The CDR3 runs 14 residues. The DNA of the CDR3 is TGCGCCAGCAGAAGTGGACAGGGGTCCTACGAGCAGTACTTC. Amino acid sequence: CASRSGQGSYEQYF.

The chain is built from TRBV6-2 or TRBV6-3 and TRBJ2-3, with 10 bases matching TRBD2. The CDR3 contains 17 residues. Germline CDR1 and CDR2: MNHEY and SVGEGT. Germline trimming cut 3 bases from V and 6 bases from J; bases unmatched to any gene: 12. The CDR3 loop reads CASSYPTSGPRGDTQYF. The DNA of the CDR3 is TGTGCCAGCAGTTATCCGACTAGCGGGCCAAGGGGGGATACGCAGTATTTT.

In nucleotides, the CDR3 is TGTGCCAGCACCGGGGAGCCACCTGAGGTCAGCGGGAGGACCGGGGAGCTGTTTTTT. Its translation: CASTGEPPEVSGRTGELFF. This chain joins TRBV21-1 and TRBJ2-2; TRBD2 reflects the table's D call only, with no check against the DNA. TRBV21-1 is reported as a pseudogene. The CDR3 contains 19 residues.

V usage is TRBV10-3 and J usage is TRBJ2-7; 11 bases align to TRBD1. The CDR3 is 13 residues long. With 7 bases clipped from V and 6 bases from J, the junction kept 5 bases outside the gene matches. CDR1 and CDR2 from the germline V gene are ENHRY and SYGVKD. CDR3 sequence: CAINSGTGGEQYF. CDR3 in DNA: TGTGCCATCAATTCCGGGACAGGGGGCGAGCAGTACTTC.

The genes are TRBV7-8 and TRBJ2-1; D may be TRBD2 (6 bases). In germline, CDR1 is SGHVS, CDR2 FQNEAQ. The CDR3 extends over 16 amino acids. V lost 1 base to trimming and J lost 5 bases, with 15 bases between them. The CDR3 coding sequence is TGTGCCAGCAGCTTAGTGCGAGCGGGTTCGCACAATGAGCAGTTCTTC. Translation gives CASSLVRAGSHNEQFF. Combining the CDR3 with reference TRBV7-8 and TRBJ2-1 gives the whole variable domain GAGVSQSPRYKVAKRGQDVALRCDPISGHVSLFWYQQALGQGPEFLTYFQNEAQLDKSGLPSDRFFAERPEGSVSTLKIQRTQQEDSAVYLCASSLVRAGSHNEQFFGPGTRLTVL.

This clone was detected only once. The gene calls are TRBV6-5 and TRBJ2-2, with TRBD2 identical over 7 bases. CDR1 and CDR2 (germline): MNHEY, SVGAGI. There are 14 residues in the CDR3. J was trimmed by 4 bases and V by 6 bases; bases with no gene match: 5. This CDR3 reads CASSSSGGTGELFF. The DNA of the CDR3 is TGTGCCAGCAGCTCCTCGGGGGGCACCGGGGAGCTGTTTTTT.